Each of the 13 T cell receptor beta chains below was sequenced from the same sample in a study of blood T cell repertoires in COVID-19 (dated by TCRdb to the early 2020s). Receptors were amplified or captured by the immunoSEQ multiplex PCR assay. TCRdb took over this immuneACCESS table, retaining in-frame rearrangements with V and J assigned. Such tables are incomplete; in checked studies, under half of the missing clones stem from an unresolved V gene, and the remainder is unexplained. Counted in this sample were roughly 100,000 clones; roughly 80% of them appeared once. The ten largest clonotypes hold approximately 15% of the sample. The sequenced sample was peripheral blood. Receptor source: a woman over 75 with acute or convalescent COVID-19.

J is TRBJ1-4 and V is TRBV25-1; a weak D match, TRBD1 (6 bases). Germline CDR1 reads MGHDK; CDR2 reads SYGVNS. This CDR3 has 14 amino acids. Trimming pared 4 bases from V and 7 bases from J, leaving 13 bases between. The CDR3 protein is CASSGDRYFEKLFF. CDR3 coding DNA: TGTGCCAGCAGTGGAGACAGGTATTTTGAAAAACTGTTTTTT.

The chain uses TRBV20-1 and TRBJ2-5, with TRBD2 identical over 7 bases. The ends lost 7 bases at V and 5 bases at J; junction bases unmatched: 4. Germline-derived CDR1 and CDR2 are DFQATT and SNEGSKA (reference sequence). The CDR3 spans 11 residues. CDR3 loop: CSVRGDETQYF. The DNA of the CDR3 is TGCAGTGTTCGGGGGGATGAGACCCAGTACTTC.

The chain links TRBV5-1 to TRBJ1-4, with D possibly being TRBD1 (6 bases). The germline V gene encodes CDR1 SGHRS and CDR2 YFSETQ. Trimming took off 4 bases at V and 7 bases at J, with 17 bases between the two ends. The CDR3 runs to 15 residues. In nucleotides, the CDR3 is TGCGCCAGCAGCCCCGGGACACAAATAGGTGAAAAACTGTTTTTT. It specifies CASSPGTQIGEKLFF.

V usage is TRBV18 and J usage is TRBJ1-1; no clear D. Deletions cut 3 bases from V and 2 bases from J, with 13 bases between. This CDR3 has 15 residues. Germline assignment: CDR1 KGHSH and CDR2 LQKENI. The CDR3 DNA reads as TGTGCCAGCTCACCGGCGGGTTCCGGAAACACTGAAGCTTTCTTT. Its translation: CASSPAGSGNTEAFF.

This CDR3 reads CASSLGDRVGETQYF. CDR3 sequence (DNA): TGTGCCAGCAGCTTAGGGGACAGGGTAGGCGAGACCCAGTACTTC. V is TRBV7-7 and J is TRBJ2-5, with 9 bases fitting TRBD1. Unmatched junction bases numbered 5, after V lost 1 base and J lost 5 bases. This CDR3 has 15 amino acids. Germline V gives CDR1 SSHAT, CDR2 FNYEAQ (reference sequence).

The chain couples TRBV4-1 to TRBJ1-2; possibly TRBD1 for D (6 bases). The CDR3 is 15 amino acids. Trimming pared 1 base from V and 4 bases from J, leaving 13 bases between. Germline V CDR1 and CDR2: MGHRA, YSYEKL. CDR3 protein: CASSQGDNKGYGYTF. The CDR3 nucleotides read TGCGCCAGCAGCCAAGGGGACAACAAAGGCTATGGCTACACCTTC.

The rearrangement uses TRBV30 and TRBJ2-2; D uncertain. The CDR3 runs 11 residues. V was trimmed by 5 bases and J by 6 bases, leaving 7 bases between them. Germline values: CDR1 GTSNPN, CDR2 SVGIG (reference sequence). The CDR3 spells CAWLDSGELFF. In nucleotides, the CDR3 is TGTGCCTGGCTAGATTCCGGGGAGCTGTTTTTT.

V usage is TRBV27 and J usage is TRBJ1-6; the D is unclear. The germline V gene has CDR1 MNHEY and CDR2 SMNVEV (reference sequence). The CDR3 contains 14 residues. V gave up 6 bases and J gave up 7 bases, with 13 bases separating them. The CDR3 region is CASSFGIQNSPLHF. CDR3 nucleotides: TGTGCCAGCAGCTTCGGGATTCAGAATTCACCCCTCCACTTT.

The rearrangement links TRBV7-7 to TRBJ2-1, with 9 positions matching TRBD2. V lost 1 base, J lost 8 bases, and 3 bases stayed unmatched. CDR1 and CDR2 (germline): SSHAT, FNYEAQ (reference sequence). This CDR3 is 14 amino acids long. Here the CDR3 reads CASSLGLAGYEQFF. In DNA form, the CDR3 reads TGTGCCAGCAGCTTAGGGCTAGCGGGATATGAGCAGTTCTTC.

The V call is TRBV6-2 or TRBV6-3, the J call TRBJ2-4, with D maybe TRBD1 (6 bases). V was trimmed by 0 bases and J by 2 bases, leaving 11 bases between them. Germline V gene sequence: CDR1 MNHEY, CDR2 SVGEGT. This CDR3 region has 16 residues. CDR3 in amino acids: CASSYSWGPTKNIQYF. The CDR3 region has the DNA TGTGCCAGCAGTTACTCCTGGGGGCCCACCAAAAACATTCAGTACTTC.

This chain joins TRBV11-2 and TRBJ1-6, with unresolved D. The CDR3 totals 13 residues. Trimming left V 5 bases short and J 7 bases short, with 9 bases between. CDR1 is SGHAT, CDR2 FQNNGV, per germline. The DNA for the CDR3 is TGTGCCAGCAGCCTCGGGTCAAATTCACCCCTCCACTTT. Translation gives CASSLGSNSPLHF.

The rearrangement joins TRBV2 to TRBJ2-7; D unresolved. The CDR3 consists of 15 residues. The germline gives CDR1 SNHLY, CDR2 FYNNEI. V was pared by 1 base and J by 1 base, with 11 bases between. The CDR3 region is CASSEGAAESYEQYV. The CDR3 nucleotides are TGTGCCAGCAGTGAAGGCGCGGCAGAATCCTACGAGCAGTACGTC.

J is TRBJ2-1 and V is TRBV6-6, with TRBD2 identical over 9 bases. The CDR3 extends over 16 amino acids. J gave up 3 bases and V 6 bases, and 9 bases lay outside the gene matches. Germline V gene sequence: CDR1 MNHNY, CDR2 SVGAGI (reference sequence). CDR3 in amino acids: CASRSFVAGVYNEQFF. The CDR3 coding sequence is TGTGCCAGCAGGTCTTTCGTAGCGGGAGTCTACAATGAGCAGTTCTTC.